A single sample gave rise to the 6 T cell receptor beta chains below, sequenced in a study of T cell changes during pregnancy in multiple sclerosis. Using immunoSEQ multiplex PCR, the repertoire was profiled, and TCRdb retains in-frame clones only, with some absent. In the table there are 55,000 to 70,000 clones, around 90% of which are singletons. Sequenced material: CD4+ T cells from peripheral blood mononuclear cells, taken after pregnancy. The receptors shown here come from a female donor with multiple sclerosis, enrolled in a pregnancy study.

The chain is built from TRBV5-6 and TRBJ2-7, with TRBD2 as a possible D gene (6 bases). CDR1 and CDR2 from the germline V gene are SGHDT and YYEEEE. The CDR3 contains 15 residues. V lost 4 bases, J lost 0 bases, and 14 bases lay in between. For the CDR3, the DNA is TGTGCCAGCAGCGTAGGGACTCCGAGCTCCTACGAGCAGTACTTC. Amino acid sequence: CASSVGTPSSYEQYF.

V is TRBV7-9 and J is TRBJ2-2; 10 bases line up with TRBD2. CDR3 length: 15 residues. Trimming cost V 3 bases and J 8 bases; bases outside gene matches: 6. Germline CDR1 SEHNR, CDR2 FQNEAQ (reference sequence). The CDR3 sequence: CASSFAASGSGELFF. CDR3 nucleotide sequence: TGTGCCAGCAGCTTCGCGGCTAGCGGGAGTGGGGAGCTGTTTTTT.

This clone was observed a single time. The J gene is TRBJ2-5, the V gene TRBV6-5, with D possibly matching TRBD2 (5 bases). This CDR3 comprises 13 residues. CDR1 and CDR2 (germline): MNHEY, SVGAGI. The V end was cut by 2 bases, the J end by 2 bases, with 6 bases between. CDR3 residues: CASSYTRQETQYF. The CDR3 DNA follows: TGTGCCAGCAGTTACACTAGGCAAGAGACCCAGTACTTC.

This chain links TRBV7-9 with TRBJ2-2; the D gene is possibly TRBD2 (6 bases). The CDR3 has 16 residues. V lost 1 base and J lost 3, with 12 bases in between. Germline V lookup: CDR1 SEHNR, CDR2 FQNEAQ (reference sequence). CDR3 sequence: CASSLGGDGDTGELFF. CDR3 in DNA: TGTGCCAGCAGCTTAGGCGGGGATGGTGACACCGGGGAGCTGTTTTTT.

The CDR3: CASSPGISADEQYF. CDR3 coding DNA: TGCGCCAGCAGCCCCGGGATATCAGCCGACGAGCAGTACTTC. The gene calls are TRBV5-1 and TRBJ2-7, with D perhaps TRBD2 (5 bases). V was clipped by 4 bases and J by 5 bases, with 16 bases between them. Germline V gene lookup returns CDR1 SGHRS and CDR2 YFSETQ. This CDR3 region has 14 residues.

The rearrangement links TRBV27 to TRBJ2-6; D might be TRBD2 (6 bases). V was clipped by 3 bases and J by 0 bases, with 15 bases between them. Germline loops: CDR1 MNHEY, CDR2 SMNVEV (reference sequence). The CDR3 is made up of 18 amino acids. This chain's CDR3 is CASSFGAGGLSGANVLTF. CDR3 DNA: TGTGCCAGCAGTTTCGGAGCGGGTGGCCTCTCTGGGGCCAACGTCCTGACTTTC.